This record looks at one T cell receptor beta chain sequence and its context. Its antigen is not known. The sample comes from a study of cytomegalovirus exposure and HLA in healthy donors. Study at large: Earlier sequencing of approximately 200 million T cells yielded 120 million or so unique TCR beta sequences. Overall study results and limits: Serostatus for CMV was the only available immune exposure information.

In the PCR, 60 Vbeta and 13 Jbeta primers were used. The protocol was immunoSEQ multiplex PCR, while the TCRdb copy is restricted to in-frame clones and leaves out a portion. This repertoire shows approximately 190,000 clones, roughly 76% found once; its top ten account for approximately 6.3%. Looked up from germline, CDR1 is SGHDT and CDR2 is YYEEEE. V was shortened by 4 bases and J by 9 bases, with 16 bases between the two germline ends. The CDR3 runs to 13 residues. The chain is built from TRBV5-6 and TRBJ2-5; D might be TRBD1 (6 bases). Sequenced: PBMCs. The clonotype comes from a man aged 40-49 years in good health and CMV-seropositive. The CDR3 DNA reads as TGTGCCAGCAGCCGCAGACAGGCCGCGGCCCAGTACTTC. Amino acids: CASSRRQAAAQYF.